This T cell receptor (beta chain) was recorded in a study of cytomegalovirus exposure and HLA in healthy donors. This clone was found a few times. The identical CDR3 is also encoded by other nucleotide sequences in the sample. The length of the CDR3 is 14 residues. Trimming removed 3 bases at V and 0 bases at J, with 10 bases between. Per germline, CDR1 SGDLS and CDR2 YYNGEE. Primers: 60 Vbeta forward and 13 Jbeta reverse. Assay: immunoSEQ multiplex PCR; the TCRdb copy retains only in-frame clones and omits some. The sample has fewer than 250,000 clones, 70% to 75% seen once; the top ten hold approximately 4.8%.

The sample taken for sequencing was PBMCs. The sequence came from a man between 25 and 39 years old in good health and CMV-seropositive. The V gene is TRBV9, the J gene TRBJ2-7; D might be TRBD1 (6 bases). The CDR3 is CASSGRDNSYEQYF. For the CDR3, the DNA is TGTGCCAGCAGCGGTAGGGACAACTCCTACGAGCAGTACTTC.